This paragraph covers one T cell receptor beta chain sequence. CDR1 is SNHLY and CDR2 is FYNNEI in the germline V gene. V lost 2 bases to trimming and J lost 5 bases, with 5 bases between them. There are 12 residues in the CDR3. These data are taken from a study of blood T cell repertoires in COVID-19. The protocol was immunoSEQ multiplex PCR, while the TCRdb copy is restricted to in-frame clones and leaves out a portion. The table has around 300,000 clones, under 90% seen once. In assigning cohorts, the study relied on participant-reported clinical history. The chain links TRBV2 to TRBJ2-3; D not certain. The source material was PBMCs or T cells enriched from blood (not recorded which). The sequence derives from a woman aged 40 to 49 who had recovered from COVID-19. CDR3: CASSESGDTQYF. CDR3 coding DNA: TGTGCCAGCAGTGAATCAGGAGATACGCAGTATTTT.